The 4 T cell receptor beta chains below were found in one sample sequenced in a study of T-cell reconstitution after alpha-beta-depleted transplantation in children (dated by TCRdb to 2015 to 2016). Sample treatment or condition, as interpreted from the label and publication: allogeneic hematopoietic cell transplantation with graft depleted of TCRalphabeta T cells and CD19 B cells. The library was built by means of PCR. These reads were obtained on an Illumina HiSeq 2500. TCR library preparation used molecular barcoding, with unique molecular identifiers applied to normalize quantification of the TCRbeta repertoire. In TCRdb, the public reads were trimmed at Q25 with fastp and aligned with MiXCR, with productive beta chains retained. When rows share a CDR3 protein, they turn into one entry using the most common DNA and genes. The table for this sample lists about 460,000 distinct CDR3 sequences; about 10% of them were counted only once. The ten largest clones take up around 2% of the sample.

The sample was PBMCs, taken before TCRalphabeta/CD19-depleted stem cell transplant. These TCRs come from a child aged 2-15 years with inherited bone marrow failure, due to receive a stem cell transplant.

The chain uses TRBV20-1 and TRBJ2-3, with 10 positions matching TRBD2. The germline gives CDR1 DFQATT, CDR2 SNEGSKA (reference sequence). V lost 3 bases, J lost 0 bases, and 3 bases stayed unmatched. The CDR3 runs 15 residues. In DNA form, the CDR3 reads TGCAGTGCTAGGAGGACTAGCGGAAGCACAGATACGCAGTATTTT. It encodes CSARRTSGSTDTQYF.

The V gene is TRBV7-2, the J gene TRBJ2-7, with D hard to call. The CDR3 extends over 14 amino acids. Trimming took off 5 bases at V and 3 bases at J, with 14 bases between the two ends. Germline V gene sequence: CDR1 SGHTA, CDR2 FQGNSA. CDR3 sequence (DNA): TGTGCCAGCAGCCTTACGCCGGCCCACTACGAGCAGTACTTC. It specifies CASSLTPAHYEQYF.

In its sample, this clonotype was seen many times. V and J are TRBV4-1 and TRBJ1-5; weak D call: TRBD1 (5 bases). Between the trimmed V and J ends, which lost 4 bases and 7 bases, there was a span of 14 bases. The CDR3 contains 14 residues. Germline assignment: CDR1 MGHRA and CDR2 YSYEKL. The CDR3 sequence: CASSLRGTGQPQHF. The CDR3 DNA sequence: TGCGCCAGCAGCCTTAGGGGAACAGGCCAGCCCCAGCATTTT.

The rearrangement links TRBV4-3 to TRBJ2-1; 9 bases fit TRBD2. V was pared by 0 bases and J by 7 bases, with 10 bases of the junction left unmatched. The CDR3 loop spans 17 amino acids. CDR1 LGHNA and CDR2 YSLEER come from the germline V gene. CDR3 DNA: TGCGCCAGCAGCCAAGATCGGGCTAGCGGGAAGTGGAATGAGCAGTTCTTC. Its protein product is CASSQDRASGKWNEQFF.